The TCR beta chain described here comes from a study of beta chain features in type 1 diabetes (dated 2018 in TCRdb). Broadly, across the study: No differences in mean age, gender distribution, total cell number or subset yield were found between patients and healthy donors. A total of roughly 100 million sorted cells were examined across all samples, and a strong correlation was observed between cell number per subset and RNA yield. The study compared TCRB repertoires of sorted circulating CD4+ T cell subsets between recently diagnosed type 1 diabetes patients and matched healthy donors. Whereas all 28 donors provided naive and central memory subsets, regulatory and stem cell-like memory subsets were isolated from just 8 patients and roughly eight healthy donors. General conclusions and limits of the study: Shorter templates might be favored by PCR, yet because patient and control samples were amplified and corrected together, any such skew would affect both groups equally. Type 1 diabetes patients showed a moderate but significant shortening of TCRB CDR3 length in all four CD4+ subsets. Because cDNA rather than genomic DNA was sequenced, highly expressing activated cells could have been over-represented, although no difference in activation and CD3 levels was found between groups. Because small numbers of individuals were included in the HLA sub-analyses, any influence of HLA type on TCRB rearrangement was left unresolved. At VDJ recombination sites, patients with type 1 diabetes made fewer insertions and deleted more nucleotides, a pattern implying thymic rearrangement abnormalities. Naive, central memory and regulatory TCRB repertoires appeared more similar among patients than among healthy donors.

Spanning cysteine to phenylalanine, the CDR3 consists of 16 amino acids. Solely the CDR3 DNA is kept, with 48 bases framed from the first base. The CDR1 and CDR2 encoded by the germline V gene (reference sequence) are GTSNPN and SVGIG. Trimming removed 2 bases from V and 3 bases from J; the gene matches leave 11 bases unexplained. Each donor gave one peripheral blood draw, roughly 120 mL on average, collected into heparinised tubes. A BD FACSAria II was used to sort naive, central memory, regulatory and stem cell-like memory CD4+ T cells with a panel that included CD45RO, CCR7, CD25, CD127, CD95 and CD27. A purity above 95% was achieved for all sorted populations. PBMCs were isolated immediately by Lymphoprep density gradient centrifugation and stained directly without culture. So that batch effects would be minimized, each experiment stained and sorted samples in pairs, pairing one healthy donor with one patient.

This clone was seen more than once but under ten times. What antigen it recognizes has not been identified. Qualities for individual bases were not recorded, and no much larger clone is one base off. The entire isolated RNA was reverse transcribed using the High Capacity cDNA Reverse Transcription Kit, and thus expressed TCRB transcripts were sequenced. Deep immunoSEQ sequencing was applied to naive, central memory and regulatory T cell samples, giving an average of about 3.4 million total reads per sample. Sorted cells were lysed in RLT buffer and RNA was extracted with DNase-treated RNeasy Micro or Mini kits, depending on cell number. Each cell subset was processed separately to prevent cross-contamination, with patient and healthy donor samples processed together. The immunoSEQ multiplex PCR was used to amplify TCRB sequences from cDNA, yielding 87-bp fragments that span the CDR3 region. The amplicons were sequenced using the Illumina HiSeq platform. On the study's bioinformatics: PCR bias was computationally corrected using synthetic template baselines, reads within Hamming distance 2 were collapsed, and singletons that could not be merged were discarded. Reads were aligned to IMGT to assign V, D and J genes, CDR3 length, and insertions or deletions at six rearrangement sites. Within each subset, clonotype counts were normalized to sorted cell number, after which true diversity and Gini coefficients were computed with the tcR R package. The overlap coefficient, calculated on TCRB nucleotide sequences, was used to quantify repertoire sharing. This is the immuneACCESS table as TCRdb keeps it, with only in-frame sequences that have V and J called. A part of the clones is gone; compared with another copy, unresolved V genes explain less than half, and the rest is unexplained. For V, J and clone size, that table is used; D and trimming come from the DNA. Recorded for this sample are under 300,000 clones; 25% to 30% of them occurred a single time. The ten largest clones take up roughly 4% of the sample.

The clonotype comes from a man aged 30 to 45 in good health. What was sequenced was central memory CD4+ T cells from blood. The chain links TRBV30 with TRBJ1-1; the junction holds 8 bases that match TRBD1. The nucleotides are TGTGCCTGGAGTCCCAAAGAGGACAGGGTGGACACTGAAGCTTTCTTT. Its protein reads: CAWSPKEDRVDTEAFF.